The present T cell receptor beta chain was sequenced within a study of preoperative IRX-2 immunotherapy in early breast cancer. Germline CDR1 is SGDLS and CDR2 is YYNGEE. Trimming left V 6 bases short and J 1 base short, with 13 bases between. The CDR3 loop spans 14 amino acids. Regarding treatment: preoperative locoregional IRX-2 cytokine immunotherapy. Samples came from a phase Ib trial of preoperative locoregional IRX-2 cytokine immunotherapy. Clones were read by immunoSEQ multiplex PCR, and TCRdb kept only the in-frame ones, dropping some. This table holds 25,000 to 30,000 clones, roughly four fifths found once.

The origin of this receptor is a human donor with breast cancer. Sequenced material: lymph node tissue, taken after IRX-2 immunotherapy. V usage is TRBV9 and J usage is TRBJ1-2; D is perhaps TRBD1 (5 bases). The CDR3 spells CASIRQGVNYGYTF. The CDR3 nucleotides are TGTGCCAGCATTCGGCAGGGCGTTAACTATGGCTACACCTTC. Supplemented by reference TRBV9 and TRBJ1-2, the full variable domain reads DSGVTQTPKHLITATGQRVTLRCSPRSGDLSVYWYQQSLDQGLQFLIQYYNGEERAKGNILERFSAQQFPDLHSELNLSSLELGDSALYFCASIRQGVNYGYTFGSGTRLTVV.